The entry that follows covers one T cell receptor (beta chain) sequence. The assay was immunoSEQ multiplex PCR, and TCRdb's table has in-frame clones only and misses some. Of about 83,000 clones listed, roughly nine tenths are singletons. The sample belongs to a study of technical replicates of blood from several donors. V lost 5 bases and J lost 7, with 12 bases in between. Germline V CDR1 and CDR2: MDHEN, SYDVKM. The CDR3 has 12 amino acids. The rearrangement links TRBV28 to TRBJ2-7, with D uncertain. The origin of this receptor is a human donor in good health. Sequencing input: T cells isolated from PBMCs. In DNA, the CDR3 is TGTGCCAGCAGTCTCCGGCGGTATGAGCAGTACTTC. It codes for CASSLRRYEQYF.